The present entry profiles one T cell receptor (beta chain) with its context. The CDR3 contains 14 residues. The V gene's germline CDR1 is MGHDK and CDR2 SYGVNS. Trimming stripped 3 bases from V and 5 bases from J, with 13 bases between. The sample is drawn from a study of blood T cell repertoires in COVID-19. TCRdb keeps only in-frame clones here, not all; method: immunoSEQ multiplex PCR. Counted here are some 150,000 clones, about nine tenths occurring once; the ten biggest clones make up about 1.6%. The V and J genes are TRBV25-1 and TRBJ1-2, with TRBD1 as a possible D gene (6 bases). The sequencing input was peripheral blood. The TCR originated in a human donor in a cohort sampled during active COVID-19. CDR3 nucleotide sequence: TGTGCCAGCAGTGACCGTGACAGGCCATATGGCTACACCTTC. Encoded protein: CASSDRDRPYGYTF.